This T cell receptor (beta chain) was recovered during a study of T cell responses to AZD1222 COVID-19 vaccine (dated by TCRdb to about 2021). Broadly, across the study: AZD1222 recipients whose second dose came at about 4 weeks and those whose second dose came at about 12 weeks were combined into one group, since spike-specific TCR depth and breadth did not differ between the two schedules. TCR sequencing was performed for roughly 250 trial participants, of whom some 200 were given two doses of AZD1222 and around 25 were given two doses of MenACWY control vaccine. Trial participants were enrolled by age into 18-55, 56-69 and 70-plus year subgroups, with around 150, 28 and 57 TCR-sequenced participants respectively.

Summary of the overall study and its limitations: Only a handful of AZD1222 recipients were SARS-CoV-2 seropositive at baseline, limiting conclusions about previously exposed vaccinees. Most participants were white British and females outnumbered males, and the authors suggested that clonal diversity may have been underestimated. Because no day 14 peak-response samples were available, the repertoires could be characterized only after the peak T cell response. In the small 56-69-year group, the increase in depth fell short of significance, most likely because of low power. Vaccine-associated CD4 TCRs spanned the whole spike protein, with dominant responses in regions 160-218 and 743-854. Reportedly, close to half of the unique spike-specific TCRs recognized epitopes lying outside the regions that are mutated in the B.1.351 and B.1.1.7 variants. After two AZD1222 doses, spike-specific TCR breadth and depth were significantly higher than at day 0 and than in MenACWY recipients.

The CDR3 regions of human TCRbeta chains were subjected to immunosequencing. Per the authors' processing: TCRs in the repertoires were matched against a reference library of SARS-CoV-2-specific TCRs that had been generated with the MIRA antigen-specificity platform. Breadth meant the fraction of unique TCRs that were SARS-CoV-2-associated, whereas depth meant the fraction of total T cells that were SARS-CoV-2-associated. Each spike-specific TCR was assigned to its reactive spike region and to a CD4 or CD8 class using the MIRA data. Log10-transformed breadth and depth values were compared by one-way ANOVA with Sidak's multiple comparisons tests. TCRdb took this table from immuneACCESS and kept in-frame rearrangements with V and J called. Such tables lack part of the clones; where checked against another copy, unresolved V genes explain under half of the gap, and the rest is unexplained. The V and J calls and clone size were taken over from that table, and D and trimming were inferred from the DNA. The sample table lists about 140,000 clones, 88% of them with a count of one. Of the sample, roughly 3.8% is held by the ten largest clones.

Details on this clone: What antigen it recognizes has not been identified. Base qualities are missing; no much larger clone stands one base away.

Trimming removed 1 base from V and 6 bases from J, leaving 9 bases between the germline ends. Counted from cysteine to phenylalanine, this CDR3 has 13 amino acids. The only DNA kept is the CDR3, 39 bases in frame from the first base. Taken from the germline V gene, the CDR1 and CDR2 loops are SGHVS and FNYEAQ. What this sample's time point label stands for: baseline before first vaccination. Vaccinee samples were obtained from the UK trials COV001 and COV002, which included a single-blind randomized controlled phase 2/3 trial of AZD1222 (ChAdOx1 nCoV-19) in healthy adults. Trial participant PBMC samples were collected at day 0 and day 28 after the second dose for TCRbeta chain sequencing.

The origin of this receptor is an adult in good health. The chain joins TRBV7-6 to TRBJ1-1; a confident D gene designation cannot be given. The input for sequencing was peripheral blood, taken on day 0 of AZD1222 vaccination. CDR3 region: CASSLDLRAEAFF. The bases read TGTGCCAGCAGCTTAGATCTACGGGCTGAAGCTTTCTTT.